This T cell receptor (beta chain) was profiled in a study of blood T cell repertoires in COVID-19. Assay: immunoSEQ multiplex PCR; the TCRdb copy retains only in-frame clones and omits some. The sample lists under 500,000 clones; roughly 90% were seen once. Material: peripheral blood. This clonotype was obtained from a woman under 40 with acute or convalescent COVID-19.

In nucleotides, the CDR3 is TGTGCCAGCAGTTACATCGGACAGGGATACGAGCAGTACTTC. It translates to CASSYIGQGYEQYF. The genes are TRBV6-5 and TRBJ2-7; 8 nucleotides align to TRBD1. Per germline, CDR1 MNHEY and CDR2 SVGAGI. CDR3 length: 14 amino acids. With 2 bases clipped from V and 4 bases from J, the junction kept 4 bases outside the gene matches.